This T cell receptor beta chain was found in a study of shared clonotypes between healthy human individuals. Sequencing used immunoSEQ multiplex PCR; TCRdb keeps in-frame clones, though not all of them. Of 150,000 to 200,000 clones listed, about 68% are singletons. The CDR3 has 15 amino acids. Trimming pared 2 bases from V and 3 bases from J, leaving 11 bases between. Germline V gene sequence: CDR1 SGHRS, CDR2 YFSETQ. As for this clone: Antigen unknown.

Findings of the study overall: Clonotypes which were not shared had lower generation probabilities than clonotypes that all four donors shared.

Sequencing was performed on memory CD4+ T cells sorted from blood. Subset indicated: CD45RA-negative fraction. The chain joins TRBV5-1 to TRBJ2-2; tentatively, D is TRBD1 or TRBD2 (5 bases each). The sequence was collected from a man aged 25 to 40 in good health. The CDR3 nucleotides are TGCGCCAGCAGCTTTCGAGGGGTTCACACCGGGGAGCTGTTTTTT. Residues: CASSFRGVHTGELFF.